The present T cell receptor (beta chain) was sequenced within a study of molecular identifiers for immune sequencing clone quantification. RNA fractions of 10%, 30% or 50% and roughly 20,000 to 1,000,000 sorted cells were the source of naive CD8 libraries. Germline-derived CDR1 and CDR2 are SEHNR and FQNEAQ (reference sequence). The V segment lost 4 bases and the J segment 4 bases; nucleotides outside the gene matches: 5. This CDR3 is 14 amino acids long. MiXCR was run by TCRdb on the PCR reads, yielding one entry per CDR3 protein. The repertoire consists of tens of thousands of distinct CDR3 sequences, with about a sixth occurring once and the leading ten covering over 1.3%. Concerning this clonotype: With a much larger clone just one base away, this may be a read error.

This TCR came from a human donor in good health. Some libraries in this study had Jurkat cell RNA spiked in. The rearrangement uses TRBV7-9 and TRBJ1-2, with TRBD1 identical over 8 bases. Sequencing was carried out using naive CD8+ T cells from blood, with Jurkat cell RNA spiked in. The subset is: FACS-sorted CD8+CD4-CCR7+CD45RA+ naive T cells. CDR3 region: CASSYGQGGYGYTF. The CDR3 nucleotides read TGTGCCAGCAGCTATGGACAGGGAGGCTATGGCTACACCTTC.